The clone carrying this T cell receptor beta chain was detected ten times or more. Its antigen is unidentified. Trimming took off 5 bases at V and 0 bases at J, with 10 bases between the two ends. Germline CDR1 SGHVS, CDR2 FQNEAQ. This CDR3 has 14 residues. Sample time point: newly diagnosed GD, antithyroid drugs for less than 3 months. Researchers made the TCR library from RNA that was extracted from PBMCs. The source of the sample is a study of regulatory T cells in long-lasting Graves disease. Overall study results and limits: Preferential use of TRBV28, TRBJ1-2 and TRBJ2-5 was seen in persistent disease.

CDR3 regions were amplified by Arm-PCR using iRepertoire HTBI primers to build TCR beta libraries. TCRdb ran MiXCR on the multiplex PCR reads and lists one entry per CDR3 protein. The table has approximately 350,000 distinct CDR3 sequences, 10% to 15% seen once. These data were also reused for a study on T cells in Graves' hyperthyroidism and ophthalmopathy. That publication notes: The diagnoses drew upon clinical symptoms, serum thyroxine and TRAb, thyroid ultrasound and orbital computed tomography. Researchers ran a first-round RT-PCR on the TCR CDR3 using the HTBI primer set.

The TCR sequence derives from a young woman with Graves disease. The source was peripheral blood mononuclear cells (PBMCs), collected at new diagnosis, from a patient treated with antithyroid drugs. The chain has TRBV7-8 and TRBJ1-1; D not certain. The CDR3 nucleotides are TGTGCCAGCAGCAGGAGTTTATTGAACACTGAAGCTTTCTTT. Protein: CASSRSLLNTEAFF.